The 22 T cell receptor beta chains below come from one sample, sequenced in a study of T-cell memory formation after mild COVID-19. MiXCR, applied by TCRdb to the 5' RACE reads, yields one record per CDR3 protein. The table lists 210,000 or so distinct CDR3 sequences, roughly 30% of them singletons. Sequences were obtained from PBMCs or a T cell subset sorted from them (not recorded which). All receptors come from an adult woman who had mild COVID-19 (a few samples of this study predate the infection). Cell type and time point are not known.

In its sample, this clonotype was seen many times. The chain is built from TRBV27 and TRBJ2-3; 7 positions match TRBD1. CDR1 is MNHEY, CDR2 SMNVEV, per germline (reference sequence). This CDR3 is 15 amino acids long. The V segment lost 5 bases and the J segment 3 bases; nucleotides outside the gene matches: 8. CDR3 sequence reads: CASSPRTGSTDTQYF. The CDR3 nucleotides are TGTGCCAGCAGTCCCCGGACAGGTTCTACAGATACGCAGTATTTT.

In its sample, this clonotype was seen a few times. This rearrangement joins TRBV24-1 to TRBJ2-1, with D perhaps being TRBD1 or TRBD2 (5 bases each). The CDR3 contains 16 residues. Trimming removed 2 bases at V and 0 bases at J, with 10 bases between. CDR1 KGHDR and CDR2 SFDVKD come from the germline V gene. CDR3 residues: CATSDSGRSSYNEQFF. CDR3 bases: TGTGCCACCAGTGATTCGGGACGGAGCTCCTACAATGAGCAGTTCTTC.

CDR3 DNA sequence: TGCAGCGTTGAAAGACTAGCGGGAGCCAAAAACATTCAGTACTTC. It yields the protein CSVERLAGAKNIQYF. The chain uses TRBV29-1 and TRBJ2-4; 10 nucleotides line up with TRBD2. V lost 2 bases to trimming and J lost 0 bases; unmatched junction nucleotides: 1. CDR3 length: 15 residues. Per the germline V gene, CDR1 is SQVTM and CDR2 is ANQGSEA.

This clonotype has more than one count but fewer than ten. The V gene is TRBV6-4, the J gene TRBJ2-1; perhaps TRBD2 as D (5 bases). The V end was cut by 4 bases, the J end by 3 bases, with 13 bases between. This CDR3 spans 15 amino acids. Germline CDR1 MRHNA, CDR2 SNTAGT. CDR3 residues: CASSVEAGDYNEQFF. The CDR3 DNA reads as TGTGCCAGCAGTGTCGAGGCGGGCGACTACAATGAGCAGTTCTTC.

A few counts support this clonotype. CDR3 sequence (DNA): TGCGCCAGCAGCCACGGACTAAAAGGGACCTCTGGGGCCAACGTCCTGACTTTC. Protein product: CASSHGLKGTSGANVLTF. The J gene is TRBJ2-6, the V gene TRBV5-1; D perhaps matches TRBD2 (6 bases). The CDR3 totals 18 residues. V lost 4 bases and J 0 bases, leaving 17 bases between the germline ends. The V gene's germline CDR1 is SGHRS and CDR2 YFSETQ.

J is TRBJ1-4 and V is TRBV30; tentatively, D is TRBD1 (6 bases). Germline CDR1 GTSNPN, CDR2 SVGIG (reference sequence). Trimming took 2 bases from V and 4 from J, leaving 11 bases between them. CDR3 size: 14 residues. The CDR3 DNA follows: TGTGCCTGGAGTCGGGGGCTCAGTAATGAAAAACTGTTTTTT. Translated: CAWSRGLSNEKLFF.

The CDR3 region has the DNA TGTGCCAGCAGCTTGGGGGACAGGGCCCAAGAGACCCAGTACTTC. It translates to CASSLGDRAQETQYF. The chain uses TRBV5-6 and TRBJ2-5; 9 positions agree with TRBD1. V lost 0 bases to trimming and J lost 1 base; unmatched junction nucleotides: 1. Germline-derived CDR1 and CDR2 are SGHDT and YYEEEE. This CDR3 spans 15 amino acids.

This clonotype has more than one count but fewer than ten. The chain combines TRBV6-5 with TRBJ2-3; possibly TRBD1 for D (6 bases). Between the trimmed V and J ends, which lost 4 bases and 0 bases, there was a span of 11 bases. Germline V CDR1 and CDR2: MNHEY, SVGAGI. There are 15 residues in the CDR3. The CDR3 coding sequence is TGTGCCAGCAGTTCCATGGACAGTAGCACAGATACGCAGTATTTT. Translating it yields CASSSMDSSTDTQYF.

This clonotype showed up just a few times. The CDR3 bases are TGTGCCAGCAGTTTAGGGACTAGCTTACCAGAGACCCAGTACTTC. It codes for CASSLGTSLPETQYF. The chain links TRBV12-3 or TRBV12-4 to TRBJ2-5, with 8 positions matching TRBD2. The V and J ends lost 1 base and 4 bases, in that order; junction bases with no gene match: 5. This CDR3 is 15 amino acids long.

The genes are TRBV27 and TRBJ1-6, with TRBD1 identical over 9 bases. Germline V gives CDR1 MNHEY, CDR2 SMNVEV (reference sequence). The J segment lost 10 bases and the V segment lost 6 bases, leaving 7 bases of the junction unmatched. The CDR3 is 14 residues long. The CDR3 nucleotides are TGTGCCAGCAGCCGGGACAGGGTATTATCACCCCTCCACTTT. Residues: CASSRDRVLSPLHF.

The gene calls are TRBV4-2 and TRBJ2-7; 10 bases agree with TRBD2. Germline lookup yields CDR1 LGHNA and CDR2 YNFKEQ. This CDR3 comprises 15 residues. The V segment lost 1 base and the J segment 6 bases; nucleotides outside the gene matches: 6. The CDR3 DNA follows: TGTGCCAGCAGCCAAGGCCTAGCGGGGGTAGTCGAGCAGTACTTC. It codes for CASSQGLAGVVEQYF.

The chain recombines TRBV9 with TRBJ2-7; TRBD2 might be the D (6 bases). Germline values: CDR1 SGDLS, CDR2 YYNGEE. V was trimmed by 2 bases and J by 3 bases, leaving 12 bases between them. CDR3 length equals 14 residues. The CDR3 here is CASSVEGTDYEQYF. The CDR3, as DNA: TGTGCCAGCAGCGTGGAGGGGACTGACTACGAGCAGTACTTC. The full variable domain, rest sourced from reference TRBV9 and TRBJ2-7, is DSGVTQTPKHLITATGQRVTLRCSPRSGDLSVYWYQQSLDQGLQFLIQYYNGEERAKGNILERFSAQQFPDLHSELNLSSLELGDSALYFCASSVEGTDYEQYFGPGTRLTVT.

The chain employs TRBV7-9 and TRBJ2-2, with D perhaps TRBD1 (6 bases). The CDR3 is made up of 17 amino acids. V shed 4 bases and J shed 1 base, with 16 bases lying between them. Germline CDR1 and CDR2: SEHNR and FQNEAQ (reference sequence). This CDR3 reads CASSSYDRLGNTGELFF. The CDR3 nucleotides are TGTGCCAGCAGCTCTTACGACAGGCTCGGGAACACCGGGGAGCTGTTTTTT.

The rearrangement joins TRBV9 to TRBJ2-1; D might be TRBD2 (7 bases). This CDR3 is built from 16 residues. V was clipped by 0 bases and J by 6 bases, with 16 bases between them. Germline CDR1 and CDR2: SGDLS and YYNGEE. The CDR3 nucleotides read TGTGCCAGCAGCGTAGCAGCCGGGGGGCCTTTCAATGAGCAGTTCTTC. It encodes CASSVAAGGPFNEQFF. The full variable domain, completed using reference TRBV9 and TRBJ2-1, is DSGVTQTPKHLITATGQRVTLRCSPRSGDLSVYWYQQSLDQGLQFLIQYYNGEERAKGNILERFSAQQFPDLHSELNLSSLELGDSALYFCASSVAAGGPFNEQFFGPGTRLTVL.

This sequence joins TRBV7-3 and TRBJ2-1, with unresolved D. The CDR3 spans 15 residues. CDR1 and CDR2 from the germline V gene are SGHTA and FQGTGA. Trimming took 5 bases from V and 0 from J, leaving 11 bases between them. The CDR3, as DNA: TGTGCCAGCAGCCCAGTACCTAGCTCCTACAATGAGCAGTTCTTC. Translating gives CASSPVPSSYNEQFF.

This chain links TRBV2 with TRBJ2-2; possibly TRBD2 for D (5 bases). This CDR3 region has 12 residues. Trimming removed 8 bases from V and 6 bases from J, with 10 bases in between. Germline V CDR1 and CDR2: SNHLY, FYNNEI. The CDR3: CASVLGPGELFF. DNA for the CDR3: TGTGCCAGCGTACTAGGCCCCGGGGAGCTGTTTTTT.

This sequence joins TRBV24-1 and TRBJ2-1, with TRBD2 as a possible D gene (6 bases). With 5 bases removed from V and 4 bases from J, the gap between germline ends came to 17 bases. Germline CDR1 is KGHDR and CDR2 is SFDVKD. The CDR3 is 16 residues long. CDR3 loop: CATSGGVTLAYNEQFF. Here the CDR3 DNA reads TGTGCCACCAGTGGGGGGGTAACTCTGGCGTACAATGAGCAGTTCTTC.

CDR3 DNA sequence: TGCAGTGCTAGAAGGGTGGGGGGTATCAACTACGAGCAGTACTTC. Translating it yields CSARRVGGINYEQYF. The genes are TRBV20-1 and TRBJ2-7, with a possible D match to TRBD2 (6 bases). The V and J ends lost 2 bases and 3 bases respectively, with 17 bases between them. Germline CDR1 DFQATT, CDR2 SNEGSKA (reference sequence). CDR3 length: 15 residues.

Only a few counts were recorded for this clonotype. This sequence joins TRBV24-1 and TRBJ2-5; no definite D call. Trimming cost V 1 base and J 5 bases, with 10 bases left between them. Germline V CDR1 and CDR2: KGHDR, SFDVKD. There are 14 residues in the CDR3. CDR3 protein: CATSDFSGRETQYF. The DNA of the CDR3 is TGTGCCACCAGTGATTTCTCGGGTAGGGAGACCCAGTACTTC.

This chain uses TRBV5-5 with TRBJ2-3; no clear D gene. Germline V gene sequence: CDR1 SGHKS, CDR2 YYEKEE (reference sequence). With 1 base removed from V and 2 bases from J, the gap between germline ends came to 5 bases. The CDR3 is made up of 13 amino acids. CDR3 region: CASSLPLTDTQYF. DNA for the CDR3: TGTGCCAGCAGCTTGCCCCTCACAGATACGCAGTATTTT.

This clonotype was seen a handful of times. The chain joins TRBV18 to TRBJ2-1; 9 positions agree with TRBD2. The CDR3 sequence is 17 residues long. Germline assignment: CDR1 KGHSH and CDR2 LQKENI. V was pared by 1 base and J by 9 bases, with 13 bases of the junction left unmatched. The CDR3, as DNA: TGTGCCAGCTCACCACTCGCGGGAGGGCCCCCCGGGGGTGAGCAGTTCTTC. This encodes CASSPLAGGPPGGEQFF.

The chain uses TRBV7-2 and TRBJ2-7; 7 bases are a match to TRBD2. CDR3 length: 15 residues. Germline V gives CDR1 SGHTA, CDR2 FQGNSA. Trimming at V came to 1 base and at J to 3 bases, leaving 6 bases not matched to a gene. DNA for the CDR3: TGTGCCAGCAGCTTAGGGTCCGGGACTATCTACGAGCAGTACTTC. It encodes CASSLGSGTIYEQYF.